This record looks at one T cell receptor (beta chain) sequence and its context. The antigen remains unidentified. The data derive from a study of long-term antiretroviral therapy in people with HIV. The study, taken as a whole, reports: HIV repertoires showed narrower CDR3 length ranges than controls. Clones showing expansion before ART dominated the repertoire at all time points.

Amounts of about 0.9-11 million cryopreserved PBMC were held in the samples before DNA extraction. A v3.0 immunoSEQ assay was performed at survey level. The study targeted about 40,000-55,000 T-cell genomes per sample in sequencing. Assay used: immunoSEQ multiplex PCR; TCRdb lists only in-frame clones, some missing. The table has around 26,000 clones, more than 75% seen once. The specimen comprised unsorted PBMCs, sampled 0.5 years after starting antiretroviral therapy. The sequence came from a woman aged 40 to 50 with HIV.

In DNA form, the CDR3 reads TGCGCCAGCAGCCAAGTCGGGACAGGGATCGTCTATAATTCACCCCTCCACTTT. Translating gives CASSQVGTGIVYNSPLHF. The V call is TRBV4-1, the J call TRBJ1-6, with TRBD1 matching 9 bases. J was trimmed by 3 bases and V by 1 base; bases with no gene match: 7. The V gene's germline CDR1 is MGHRA and CDR2 YSYEKL. The CDR3 has 18 amino acids.